This T cell receptor beta chain appears in the sequencing data of a study of siplizumab effects on memory and regulatory T cells. V lost 1 base to trimming and J lost 4 bases; unmatched junction nucleotides: 10. Germline loops: CDR1 MGHRA, CDR2 YSYEKL. The CDR3 consists of 17 residues. Study results and caveats: Siplizumab caused a significant drop in alloreactive sequences traceable to unstimulated CD4+ memory cells. The alloresponse seemed to draw substantially on naive T cells, which appeared more diverse than memory cells.

The data were produced by immunoSEQ multiplex PCR, yet TCRdb's version contains in-frame clones alone and is incomplete. The sample contains about 100,000 clones, about 94% of which appear only once. Concerning this clone itself: Its antigen remains unidentified.

This receptor was taken from a human donor in good health. V usage is TRBV4-1 and J usage is TRBJ1-5; 7 bases align to TRBD1. Material for sequencing was non-Treg CD4+ T cells sorted from blood. The CDR3, as DNA: TGCGCCAGCAGCCAAGTAGTTTCGGGACAGCTGAATCAGCCCCAGCATTTT. Translated: CASSQVVSGQLNQPQHF.